This section outlines one T cell receptor beta chain sequence together with its context. Its target is not known. TCRdb's table, derived via immunoSEQ multiplex PCR, lists solely in-frame clones and lacks some. The sample contains 130,000 or so clones, 91% of which appear only once. This entry belongs to a study of T cell responses to AZD1222 COVID-19 vaccine. General study findings and limits: CD4 TCRs associated with vaccination spanned spike, dominating at 160-218 and 743-854.

The germline CDR1 and CDR2 sequences are ENHRY and SYGVKD. This CDR3 has 15 amino acids. The germline V and J ends were trimmed by 3 bases and 4 bases, with 15 bases remaining between them. The rearrangement uses TRBV10-3 and TRBJ1-1, with D possibly matching TRBD1 (6 bases). This clonotype was obtained from an adult who received the MenACWY meningococcal vaccine as a control. This material consisted of peripheral blood, taken 28 days after the second dose of the MenACWY control vaccine. In DNA form, the CDR3 reads TGTGCCATCAGTGAATCCAACAGGGAGACCACTGAAGCTTTCTTT. This sequence encodes CAISESNRETTEAFF.